Reported below is one TCR beta chain. Its cognate antigen is unknown. Other DNA sequences in the sample encode the same CDR3. The data stem from a study of vaccination effects on CD4 cells after COVID-19. In the study overall: Two doses of either BNT162b2 or mRNA-1273 were given to each participant.

Germline values: CDR1 MNHEY, CDR2 SVGEGT. The CDR3 is 16 amino acids. With 6 bases clipped from V and 2 bases from J, the junction kept 10 bases outside the gene matches. Sequencing used immunoSEQ multiplex PCR; TCRdb keeps in-frame clones, though not all of them. The profile shows some 69,000 clones, more than 70% of them singletons. ViraFEST assay sequencing came after antigen-specific CD4+ T cells were expanded with viral peptide pools. Culture proceeded for 10 days, and CD4+ T cells were then isolated. Absence of prior SARS-CoV-2 infection characterized the vaccine recipients, who showed negative nucleocapsid antibodies.

The genes are TRBV6-2 or TRBV6-3 and TRBJ1-2; 9 bases match TRBD1. Sequencing was performed on CD4+ T cells from PBMCs cultured with HCoV-NL63 spike peptides, taken before COVID-19 vaccination. The TCR sequence derives from a human donor who received a COVID-19 vaccine. The CDR3 DNA is TGTGCCAGCAGCCGATACGCCGGGACAGGGAACTATGGCTACACCTTC. It is translated as CASSRYAGTGNYGYTF.